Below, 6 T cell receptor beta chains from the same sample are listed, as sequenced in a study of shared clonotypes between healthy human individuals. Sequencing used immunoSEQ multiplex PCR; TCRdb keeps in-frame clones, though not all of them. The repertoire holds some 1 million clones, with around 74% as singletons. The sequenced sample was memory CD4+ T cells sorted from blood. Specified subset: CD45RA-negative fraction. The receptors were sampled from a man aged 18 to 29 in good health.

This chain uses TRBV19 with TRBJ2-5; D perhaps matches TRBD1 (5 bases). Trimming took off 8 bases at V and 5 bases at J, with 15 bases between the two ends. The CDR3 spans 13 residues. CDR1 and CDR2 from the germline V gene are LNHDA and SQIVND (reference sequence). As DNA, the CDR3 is TGTGCCAGTTCAAAGGGGCTTTTGGAGACCCAGTACTTC. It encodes CASSKGLLETQYF.

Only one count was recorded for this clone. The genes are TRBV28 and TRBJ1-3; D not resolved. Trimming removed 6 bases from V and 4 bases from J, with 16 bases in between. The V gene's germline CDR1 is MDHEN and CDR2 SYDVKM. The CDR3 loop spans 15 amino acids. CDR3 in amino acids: CASSLMASVGNTIYF. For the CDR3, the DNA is TGTGCCAGCAGCCTCATGGCATCGGTCGGAAACACCATATATTTT.

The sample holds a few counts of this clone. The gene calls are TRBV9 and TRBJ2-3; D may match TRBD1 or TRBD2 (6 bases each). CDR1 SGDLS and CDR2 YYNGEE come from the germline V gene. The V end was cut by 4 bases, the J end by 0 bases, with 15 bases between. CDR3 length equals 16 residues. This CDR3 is CASSPRLGGSTDTQYF. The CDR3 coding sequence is TGTGCCAGCAGCCCCCGACTAGGGGGGAGCACAGATACGCAGTATTTT.

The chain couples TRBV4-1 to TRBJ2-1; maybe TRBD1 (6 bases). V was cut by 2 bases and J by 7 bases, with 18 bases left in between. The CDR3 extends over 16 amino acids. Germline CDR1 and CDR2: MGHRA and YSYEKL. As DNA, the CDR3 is TGCGCCAGCAGCCAACACACGGGGACATTGGGGAATGAGCAGTTCTTC. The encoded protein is CASSQHTGTLGNEQFF.

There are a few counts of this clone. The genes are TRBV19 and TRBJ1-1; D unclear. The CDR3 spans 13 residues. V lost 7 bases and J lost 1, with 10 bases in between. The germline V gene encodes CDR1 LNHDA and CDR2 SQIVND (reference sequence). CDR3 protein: CASITRGNTEAFF. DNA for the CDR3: TGTGCCAGTATAACACGGGGGAACACTGAAGCTTTCTTT.

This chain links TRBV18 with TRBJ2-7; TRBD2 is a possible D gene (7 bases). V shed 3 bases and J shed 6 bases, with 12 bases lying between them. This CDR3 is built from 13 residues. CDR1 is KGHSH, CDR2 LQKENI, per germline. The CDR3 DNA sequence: TGTGCCAGCTCACCGGGGGGGCTTGGCGAGCAGTACTTC. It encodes CASSPGGLGEQYF.